This T cell receptor beta chain comes out of a study of blood T cells in healthy people across ages. Points from the study as a whole: A roughly linear fall in TCR beta diversity per million T cells was seen with increasing age.

This clonotype was seen only a few times. The target antigen is unknown. A sample-barcoded 5' primer and a J-beta primer mix were used in a second PCR of roughly 7 to 11 cycles. Template switching added a 12-random-nucleotide identifier to every cDNA molecule. In TCRdb, the 5' RACE reads were re-called with MiXCR into one record per CDR3 protein. The repertoire holds about 760,000 distinct CDR3 sequences, with roughly 25% as singletons. The data were also submitted as part of a second study, on T cells of mothers and their children.

Input material: blood. This TCR was recovered from a boy under 18 in good health.

The CDR3 region is CASSSGQTESDYSNQPQHF. The DNA of the CDR3 is TGTGCCAGCAGCTCCGGACAGACCGAAAGTGATTATAGCAATCAGCCCCAGCATTTT. This chain links TRBV7-9 with TRBJ1-5, with D perhaps matching TRBD1 (6 bases). V was pared by 4 bases and J by 0 bases, with 22 bases between. Germline V lookup: CDR1 SEHNR, CDR2 FQNEAQ (reference sequence). This CDR3 comprises 19 residues.